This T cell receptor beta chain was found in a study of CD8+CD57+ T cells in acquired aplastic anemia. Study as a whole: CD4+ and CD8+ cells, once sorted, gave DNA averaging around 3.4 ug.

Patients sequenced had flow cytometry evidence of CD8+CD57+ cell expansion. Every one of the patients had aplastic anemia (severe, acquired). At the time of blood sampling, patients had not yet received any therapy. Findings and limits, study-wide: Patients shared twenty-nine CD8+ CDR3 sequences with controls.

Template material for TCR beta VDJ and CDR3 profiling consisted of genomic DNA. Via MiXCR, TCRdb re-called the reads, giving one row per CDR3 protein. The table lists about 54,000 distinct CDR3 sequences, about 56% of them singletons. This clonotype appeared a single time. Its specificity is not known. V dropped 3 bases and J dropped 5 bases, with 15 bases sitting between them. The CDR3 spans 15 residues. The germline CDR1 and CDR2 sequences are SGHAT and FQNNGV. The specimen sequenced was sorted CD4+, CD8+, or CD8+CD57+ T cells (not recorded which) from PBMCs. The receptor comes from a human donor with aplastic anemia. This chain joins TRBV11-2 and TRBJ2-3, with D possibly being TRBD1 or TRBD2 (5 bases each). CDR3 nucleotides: TGTGCCAGCAGCTTTCGGGGACGACTTGGAGATACGCAGTATTTT. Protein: CASSFRGRLGDTQYF. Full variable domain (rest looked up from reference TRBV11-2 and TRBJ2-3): EAGVAQSPRYKIIEKRQSVAFWCNPISGHATLYWYQQILGQGPKLLIQFQNNGVVDDSQLPKDRFSAERLKGVDSTLKIQPAKLEDSAVYLCASSFRGRLGDTQYFGPGTRLTVL.